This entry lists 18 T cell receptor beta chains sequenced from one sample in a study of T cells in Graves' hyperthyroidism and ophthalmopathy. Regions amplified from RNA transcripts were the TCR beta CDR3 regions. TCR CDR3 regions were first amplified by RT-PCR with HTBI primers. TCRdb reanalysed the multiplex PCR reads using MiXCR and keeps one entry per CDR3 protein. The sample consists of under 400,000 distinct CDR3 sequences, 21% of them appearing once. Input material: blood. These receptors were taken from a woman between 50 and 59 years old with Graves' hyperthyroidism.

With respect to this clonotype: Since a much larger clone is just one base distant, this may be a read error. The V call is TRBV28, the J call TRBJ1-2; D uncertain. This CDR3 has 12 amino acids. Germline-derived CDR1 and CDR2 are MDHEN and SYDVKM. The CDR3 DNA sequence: TGTCCCATCCAGACAACAAACTATGGCTACACCTTC. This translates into CPIQTTNYGYTF.

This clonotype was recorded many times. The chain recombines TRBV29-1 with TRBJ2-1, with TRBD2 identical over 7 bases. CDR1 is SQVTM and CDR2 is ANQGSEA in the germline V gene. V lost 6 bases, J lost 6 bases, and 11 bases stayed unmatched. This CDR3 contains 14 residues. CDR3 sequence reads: CSVLDRASGNEQFF. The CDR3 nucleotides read TGCAGCGTACTCGATCGGGCTAGCGGCAATGAGCAGTTCTTC.

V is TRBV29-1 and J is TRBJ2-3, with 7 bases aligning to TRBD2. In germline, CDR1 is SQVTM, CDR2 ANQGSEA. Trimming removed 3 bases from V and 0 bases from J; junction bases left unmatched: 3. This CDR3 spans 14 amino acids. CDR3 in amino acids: CSVEAGVSTDTQYF. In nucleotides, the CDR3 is TGCAGCGTTGAGGCGGGGGTTAGCACAGATACGCAGTATTTT.

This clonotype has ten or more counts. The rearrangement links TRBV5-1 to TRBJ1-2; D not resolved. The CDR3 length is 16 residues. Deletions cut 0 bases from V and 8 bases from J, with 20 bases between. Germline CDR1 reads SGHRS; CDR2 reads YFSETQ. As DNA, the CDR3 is TGCGCCAGCAGCTTGGCCCGTGGACCCCGTATACTGGGCTACACCTTC. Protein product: CASSLARGPRILGYTF.

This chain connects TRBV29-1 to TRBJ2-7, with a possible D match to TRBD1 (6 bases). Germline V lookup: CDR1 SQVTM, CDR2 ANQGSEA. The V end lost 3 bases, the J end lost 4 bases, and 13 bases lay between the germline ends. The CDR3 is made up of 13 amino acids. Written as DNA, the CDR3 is TGCAGCGTTGAGCTCCAGGGGTGGTACGAGCAGTACTTC. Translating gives CSVELQGWYEQYF.

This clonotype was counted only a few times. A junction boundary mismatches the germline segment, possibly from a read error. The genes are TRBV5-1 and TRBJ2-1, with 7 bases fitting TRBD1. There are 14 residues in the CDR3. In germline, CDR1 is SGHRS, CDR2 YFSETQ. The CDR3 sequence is CAGSPGQSYNEQFF. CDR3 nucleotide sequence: TGCGCCGGCAGCCCGGGACAGTCCTACAATGAGCAGTTCTTC.

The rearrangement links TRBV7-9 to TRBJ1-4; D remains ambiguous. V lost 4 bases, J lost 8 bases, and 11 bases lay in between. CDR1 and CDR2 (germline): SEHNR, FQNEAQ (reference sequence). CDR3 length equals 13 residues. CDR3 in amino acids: CASSSLAWEKLFF. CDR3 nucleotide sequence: TGTGCCAGCAGCTCCCTGGCCTGGGAAAAACTGTTTTTT.

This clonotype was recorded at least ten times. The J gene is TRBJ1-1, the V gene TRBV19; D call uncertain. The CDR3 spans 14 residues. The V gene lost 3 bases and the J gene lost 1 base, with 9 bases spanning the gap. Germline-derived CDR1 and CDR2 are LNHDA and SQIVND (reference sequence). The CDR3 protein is CASSIRGKNTEAFF. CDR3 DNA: TGTGCCAGTAGTATTCGGGGAAAGAACACTGAAGCTTTCTTT.

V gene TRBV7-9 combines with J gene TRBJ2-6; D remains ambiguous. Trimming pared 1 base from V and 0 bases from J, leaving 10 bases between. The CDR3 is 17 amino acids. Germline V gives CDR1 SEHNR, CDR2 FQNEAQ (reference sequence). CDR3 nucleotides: TGTGCCAGCAGCTTAGTGGGCAGCTTCTCTGGGGCCAACGTCCTGACTTTC. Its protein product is CASSLVGSFSGANVLTF.

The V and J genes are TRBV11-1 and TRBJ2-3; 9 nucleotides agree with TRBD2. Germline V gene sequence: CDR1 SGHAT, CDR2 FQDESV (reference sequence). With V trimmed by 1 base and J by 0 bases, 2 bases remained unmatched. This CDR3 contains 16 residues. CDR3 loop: CASSLGSGGSTDTQYF. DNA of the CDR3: TGTGCCAGCAGCTTAGGTAGCGGGGGTAGCACAGATACGCAGTATTTT.

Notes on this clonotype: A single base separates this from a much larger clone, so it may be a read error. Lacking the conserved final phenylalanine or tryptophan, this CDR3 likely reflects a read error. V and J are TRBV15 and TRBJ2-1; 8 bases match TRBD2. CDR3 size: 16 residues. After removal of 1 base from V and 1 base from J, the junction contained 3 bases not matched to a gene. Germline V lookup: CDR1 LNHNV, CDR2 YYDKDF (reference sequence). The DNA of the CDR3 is TGTGCCACCAGCAGAGGAGGCGGGAGGTCCTACAATGAGCAGTTCTCC. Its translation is CATSRGGGRSYNEQFS.

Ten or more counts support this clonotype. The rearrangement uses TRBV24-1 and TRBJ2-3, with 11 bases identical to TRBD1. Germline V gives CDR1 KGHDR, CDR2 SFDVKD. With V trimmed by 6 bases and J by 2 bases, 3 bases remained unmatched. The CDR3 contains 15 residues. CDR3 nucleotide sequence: TGTGCCACCAGTTGGACAGGGGGCGTCACAGATACGCAGTATTTT. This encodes CATSWTGGVTDTQYF.

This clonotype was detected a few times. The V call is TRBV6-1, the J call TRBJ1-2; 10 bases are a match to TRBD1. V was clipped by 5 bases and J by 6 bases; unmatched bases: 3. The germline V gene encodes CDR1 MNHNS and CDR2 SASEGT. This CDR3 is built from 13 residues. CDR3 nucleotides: TGTGCCAGCAGTCCGGACAGGGGGAATGGCTACACCTTC. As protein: CASSPDRGNGYTF.

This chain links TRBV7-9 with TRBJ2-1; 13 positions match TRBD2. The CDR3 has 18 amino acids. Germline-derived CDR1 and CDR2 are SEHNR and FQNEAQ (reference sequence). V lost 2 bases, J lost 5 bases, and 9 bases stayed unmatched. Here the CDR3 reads CASSLLHWGTSGNNEQFF. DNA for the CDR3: TGTGCCAGCAGCTTATTGCATTGGGGGACTAGCGGGAACAATGAGCAGTTCTTC.

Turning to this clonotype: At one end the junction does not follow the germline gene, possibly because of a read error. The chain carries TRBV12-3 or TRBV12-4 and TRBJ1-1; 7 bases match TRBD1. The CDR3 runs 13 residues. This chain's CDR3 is CASSRQGGTEASF. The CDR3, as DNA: TGTGCCAGCAGTCGCCAGGGGGGCACTGAAGCTTCCTTT.

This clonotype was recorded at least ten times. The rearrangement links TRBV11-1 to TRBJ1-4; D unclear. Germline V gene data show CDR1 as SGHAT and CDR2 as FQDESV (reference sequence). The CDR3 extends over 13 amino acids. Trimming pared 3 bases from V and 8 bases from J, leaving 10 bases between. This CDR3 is CASSFRREEKLFF. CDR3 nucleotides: TGTGCCAGCAGCTTCCGTAGAGAAGAAAAACTGTTTTTT.

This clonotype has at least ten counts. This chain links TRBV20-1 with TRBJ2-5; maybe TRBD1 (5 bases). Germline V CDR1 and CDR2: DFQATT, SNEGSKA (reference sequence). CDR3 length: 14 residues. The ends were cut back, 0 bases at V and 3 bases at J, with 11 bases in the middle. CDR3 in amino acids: CSARDRQGKETQYF. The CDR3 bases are TGCAGTGCTAGAGATAGGCAGGGAAAAGAGACCCAGTACTTC.

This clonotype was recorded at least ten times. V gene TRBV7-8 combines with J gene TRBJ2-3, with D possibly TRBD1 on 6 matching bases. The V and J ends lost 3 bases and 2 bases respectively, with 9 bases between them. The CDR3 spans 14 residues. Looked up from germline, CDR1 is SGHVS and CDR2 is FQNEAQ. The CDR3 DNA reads TGTGCCAGCAGCTTTCAGGGGACCACAGATACGCAGTATTTT. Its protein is CASSFQGTTDTQYF.